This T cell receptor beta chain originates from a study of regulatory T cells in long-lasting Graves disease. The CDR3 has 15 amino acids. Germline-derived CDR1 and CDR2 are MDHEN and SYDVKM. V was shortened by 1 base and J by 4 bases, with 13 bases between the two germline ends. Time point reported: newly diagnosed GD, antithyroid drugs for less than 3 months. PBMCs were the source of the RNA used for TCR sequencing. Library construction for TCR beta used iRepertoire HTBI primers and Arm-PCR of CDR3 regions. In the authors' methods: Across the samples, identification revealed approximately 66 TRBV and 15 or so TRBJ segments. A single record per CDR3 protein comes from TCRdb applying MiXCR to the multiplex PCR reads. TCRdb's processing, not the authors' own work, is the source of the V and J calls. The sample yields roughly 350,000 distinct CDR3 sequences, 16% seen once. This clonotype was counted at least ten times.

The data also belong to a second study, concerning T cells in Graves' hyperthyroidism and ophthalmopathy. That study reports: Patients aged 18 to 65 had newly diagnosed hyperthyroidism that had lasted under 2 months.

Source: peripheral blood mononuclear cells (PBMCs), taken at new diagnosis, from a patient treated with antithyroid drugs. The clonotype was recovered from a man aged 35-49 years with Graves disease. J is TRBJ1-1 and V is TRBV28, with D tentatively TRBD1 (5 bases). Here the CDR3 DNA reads TGTGCCAGCAGTTTATTGACAGCCCCTGGCACTGAAGCTTTCTTT. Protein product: CASSLLTAPGTEAFF.